The subject of this entry is one T cell receptor beta chain. The antigen it recognizes is unknown. Base qualities are not at hand, and no much larger clone is one base apart. CDR1 and CDR2 were assigned from the germline V gene as KGHDR and SFDVKD. Counted from cysteine to phenylalanine, this CDR3 has 17 amino acids. CDR3 DNA only is kept here, 51 bases in frame from base 1. For this chain, trimming is 4 bases at the V end and 0 bases at the J end, and the number of junction bases without a gene match is 9. Preparation of the library involved the immunoSEQ multiplex PCR assay. DNA from the CD4+ T cells that had been cultured and isolated underwent TCR beta CDR3 sequencing. The authors' analysis ran thus. Non-productive TCR sequences were removed, reads were trimmed to the CDR3 region, and CDR3s of at least 7 amino acids were retained. The MANAFEST web app was used to pick out antigen-specific clonotypes by comparing their expansion in peptide wells with that in reference cultures. To be called positive, a clone needed expansion at FDR<0.05 compared with the reference and with all other wells, an odds ratio greater than 5, and a frequency greater than 0.1% in two replicate wells. A clonotype was defined as cross-reactive if the clonotype was significantly expanded both in SARS-CoV-2 spike wells and in at least one common cold coronavirus spike condition. CDR3 similarity was assessed by Levenshtein distance using the stringdist R package, and unrooted trees were constructed with ape in R 3.6.1. TCRdb holds this immuneACCESS table with in-frame rearrangements only. Some clones are missing; in checked studies, unresolved V genes explain under half, and the rest has no known cause. V and J calls and clone size are copied from that table; D and trimming were computed from the DNA. This sample holds fewer than 55,000 clones; roughly 73% were observed only once. The biggest ten clones account for 6% of the sample.

The sample is drawn from a study of vaccination effects on CD4 cells after COVID-19 (dated by TCRdb to 2022 to 2024). Turning to the overall study: Two doses of either the BNT162b2 or the mRNA-1273 mRNA SARS-CoV-2 vaccine were administered to participants. A total of roughly 9 COVID-19 convalescent patients and 4 SARS-CoV-2-naive healthy vaccine recipients were included in the full study. SARS-CoV-2 spike-specific CD4+ TCR repertoires from before and after mRNA vaccination were compared in COVID-19 convalescent patients and in infection-naive vaccine recipients. Cultures from other donors in the study were sequenced with the Oncomine TCR Beta short-read assay on an Illumina iSeq 100.

Study-wide findings and limitations: At late post-vaccination timepoints, both infection-induced and vaccine-induced clones showed marked clonal contraction, consistent with waning T cell responses. In healthy vaccine recipients, vaccine-induced clones were almost all SARS-CoV-2 mono-reactive, with only 1 of 255 cross-reactive with common cold coronaviruses. The study was limited by a small number of convalescent patients, and early post-infection timepoints were lacking.

The ViraFEST assay stimulated PBMC with viral peptide pools and then used TCR sequencing to identify antigen-specific CD4+ T cell clonotypes by expansion. After 10 to 11 days of culture, CD4+ T cells were isolated with the EasySep CD4+ T cell isolation kit. The absence of prior SARS-CoV-2 infection in healthy vaccine recipients was confirmed by negative nucleocapsid antibodies before and after vaccination. Two million PBMC per well were cultured in IMDM with roughly 5% human AB serum, around 10 IU/ml IL-2 and gentamicin, plus 10 ug/ml peptides. On days 3 and 7, half of the culture medium was replaced with fresh IL-2-containing medium. Unless noted otherwise, every peptide stimulation condition was cultured in triplicate wells. PBMC were separated from whole blood using Ficoll-Paque Plus gradient centrifugation and were then either cryopreserved at -140C or used fresh. Overlapping peptide pools spanned the spike proteins of SARS-CoV-2 and the common cold coronaviruses HCoV-NL63, HCoV-OC43 and HCoV-229E. The QIAamp micro DNA kit was used to extract genomic DNA from the cultured CD4+ T cells.

The rearranged chain carries TRBV24-1 and TRBJ2-3, with TRBD2 identical over 7 junction bases. The source was CD4+ T cells from PBMCs cultured with HCoV-OC43 spike peptides, collected before COVID-19 vaccination. The cell subset or site label of this sample denotes: HCoV-OC43 spike overlapping peptide pool stimulation. The receptor was derived from a human donor who received a COVID-19 vaccine. The DNA sequence is as follows: TGTGCCACCAGTGACCCCCGGGGGGTATCTAGCACAGATACGCAGTATTTT. This codes for CATSDPRGVSSTDTQYF.